These T cell receptor beta chains were read from a single sample in a study of blood T cell repertoires in COVID-19. Profiled with immunoSEQ multiplex PCR; TCRdb holds only in-frame clones, not every one. The sample lists about 260,000 clones; about 90% were seen once. Material: peripheral blood. Every receptor here comes from a woman between 65 and 79 years old with COVID-19, enrolled during active disease. CDR3s include the opening cysteine and the closing phenylalanine or tryptophan. The D gene is left open where the match is weak. Size is stated for part of the rows, as once, few or many counts, or as a class when the clone is expanded.

>-|TRBV5-1|TRBJ1-3|-
TGCGCCAGCAGCCTAAGACAGGCGGCCCCCGAGGGAGGAAACACCATATATTTT
CASSLRQAAPEGGNTIYF
>-|TRBV30|TRBJ1-6|-
TGTGCCTGGAGTTTCAGGGATAAGAATTCACCCCTCCACTTT
CAWSFRDKNSPLHF
>-|TRBV18|TRBJ2-3|-
TGTGCCAGCTCACCACCGGCCGTTGAAGATACGCAGTATTTT
CASSPPAVEDTQYF
>-|TRBV28|TRBJ1-5|TRBD1
TGTGCCAGCAAGATAACAGGGGGCGGAAATCAGCCCCAGCATTTT
CASKITGGGNQPQHF
>-|TRBV6-5|TRBJ1-2|TRBD1
TGTGCCAGCAGGCCGGACAGGAGGGTATATGGCTACACCTTC
CASRPDRRVYGYTF
>-|TRBV18|TRBJ1-6|-
TGTGCCAGCTCACCAGCGCAGGGAGGAGGTTATTCACCCCTCCACTTT
CASSPAQGGGYSPLHF
>-|TRBV14|TRBJ1-6|-
TGTGCCAGCAGCCAAGTCTCGGGCTCCTATAATTCACCCCTCCACTTT
CASSQVSGSYNSPLHF
>-|TRBV29-1|TRBJ1-1|TRBD1
TGCAGCGTGCGCCGTGTCGGACAGGGAGGCACTGAAGCTTTCTTT
CSVRRVGQGGTEAFF
>-|TRBV28|TRBJ2-3|-
TGTGCCAGCACCGAGCAGGCGGGGGCGGGAGATACGCAGTATTTT
CASTEQAGAGDTQYF
>-|TRBV20-1|TRBJ1-1|-
TGCAGTGCTGCAGGGAACACTGAAGCTTTCTTT
CSAAGNTEAFF
>-|TRBV18|TRBJ1-2|-
TGTGCCAGCTCACCCCGAGTCGCGGATGGCTACACCTTC
CASSPRVADGYTF
>once|TRBV7-8|TRBJ2-7|-
TGTGCCAGCAGCCCACAGACTGTTCCGGGGTACGAGCAGTACTTC
CASSPQTVPGYEQYF
>-|TRBV18|TRBJ2-1|-
TGTGCCAGCTCACCACCGCAGGGGAGCTCCTACAATGAGCAGTTCTTC
CASSPPQGSSYNEQFF
>-|TRBV25-1|TRBJ1-4|-
TGTGCCAGCAGTGACGGGGGGTATGAAAAACTGTTTTTT
CASSDGGYEKLFF
>-|TRBV28|TRBJ2-7|-
TGTGCCAGCAGTTTAGCCAGCCGGGTTGGGTACGAGCAGTACTTC
CASSLASRVGYEQYF
>-|TRBV3-1/TRBV3-2|TRBJ2-7|TRBD2
TGTGCCAGCAGCCAAGGAAACTGGGGCGGGAGGGCCGCCGAGCAGTACTTC
CASSQGNWGGRAAEQYF
>-|TRBV5-1|TRBJ2-5|TRBD2
TGCGCCAGCAGAATTAGCGGGAGTTCAGAGACCCAGTACTTC
CASRISGSSETQYF
>-|TRBV27|TRBJ2-1|-
TGTGCCAGCAGACCCCAGGGGCCGTACAATGAGCAGTTCTTC
CASRPQGPYNEQFF
>-|TRBV6-4|TRBJ1-3|-
TGTGCCAGCAGTGACCGCGGCGGGGTACAAGGAAACACCATATATTTT
CASSDRGGVQGNTIYF
>few|TRBV6-2/TRBV6-3|TRBJ2-3|-
TGTGCCAGCAGTTACTCGACTACAGATACGCAGTATTTT
CASSYSTTDTQYF
>-|TRBV18|TRBJ1-2|TRBD1
TGTGCCAGCTCACCGGGGCAGGGGGATGGCTACACCTTC
CASSPGQGDGYTF
>-|TRBV9|TRBJ2-7|TRBD2
TGTGCCAGCAGCGGACTAGCGGGAGGCGGTGGCTACGAGCAGTACTTC
CASSGLAGGGGYEQYF
>-|TRBV4-1|TRBJ2-2|-
TGCGCCAGCAGTCTAAACGGGCGGGGCACCGGGGAGCTGTTTTTT
CASSLNGRGTGELFF
>-|TRBV5-6|TRBJ1-1|TRBD1
TGTGCCAGCACTCCGACAGGGGGCATTAGGGAGACTGAAGCTTTCTTT
CASTPTGGIRETEAFF
>-|TRBV7-2|TRBJ2-6|-
TGTGCCAGCAGCTTACAGGTCTCTGGGGCCAACGTCCTGACTTTC
CASSLQVSGANVLTF
>-|TRBV28|TRBJ2-7|-
TGTGCCAGCAGTCGTCTGGGGAGACAGGTCCACGAGCAGTACTTC
CASSRLGRQVHEQYF
>-|TRBV27|TRBJ1-2|-
TGTGCCAGCAGTTTTTTCGCACATGATCGAAACTATGGCTACACCTTC
CASSFFAHDRNYGYTF
>once|TRBV4-3|TRBJ2-1|TRBD1
TGCGCCAGCAGCGTCGGACAGGTAGGGGAGCAGTTCTTC
CASSVGQVGEQFF
>few|TRBV5-6|TRBJ2-7|-
TGTGCCAGCAGCCTCGACATAACCTACGAGCAGTACTTC
CASSLDITYEQYF
>-|TRBV18|TRBJ2-2|-
TGTGCCAGCTCGGGGGACACGGTGCCCGGGGAGCTGTTTTTT
CASSGDTVPGELFF
>-|TRBV30|TRBJ1-2|-
TGTGCCTGGCGAAAAAGGGGGGGGCTCGGCTACACCTTC
CAWRKRGGLGYTF
>-|TRBV6-1|TRBJ2-7|-
TGTGCCAGCAGTGAAAATGCGGGCTACGAGCAGTACTTC
CASSENAGYEQYF
>-|TRBV7-2|TRBJ2-7|TRBD2
TGTGCCAGCGCCAAAAGGGGACTAGCGGGAGAAGGTGAGCAGTACTTC
CASAKRGLAGEGEQYF
>-|TRBV5-1|TRBJ2-7|-
TGCGCCAGCAGCTTACACCTTAAAGACTACGAGCAGTACTTC
CASSLHLKDYEQYF
>-|TRBV30|TRBJ2-1|TRBD2
TGTGCCTGGAGATCTAGCGGAAACACTCGGGGGTTCTTC
CAWRSSGNTRGFF
>-|TRBV11-3|TRBJ2-1|TRBD1
TGTGCCAGCAGCACCACGACAGGGACGGAGCAGTTCTTC
CASSTTTGTEQFF
>-|TRBV2|TRBJ2-5|TRBD2
TGTGCCAGCCAGGCGACTAGCGGTGAAGAGACCCAGTACTTC
CASQATSGEETQYF
>-|TRBV11-3|TRBJ2-1|TRBD1
TGTGCCAGCAGCCATAAGACAGGGTCCTACAATGAGCAGTTCTTC
CASSHKTGSYNEQFF
>-|TRBV6-5|TRBJ2-7|-
TGTGCCAGCACCAACAGTATAGGAGGGACCTACGAGCAGTACTTC
CASTNSIGGTYEQYF
>-|TRBV15|TRBJ1-4|-
TGTGCCACCAGCAGAGATCGTTGGGAGGGTAATGAAAAACTGTTTTTT
CATSRDRWEGNEKLFF
>-|TRBV29-1|TRBJ2-1|TRBD2
TGCAGCGTGAGGACTAGCGGGAGGAATGAGCAGTTCTTC
CSVRTSGRNEQFF
>-|TRBV7-2|TRBJ1-1|TRBD1
TGTGCCAGCAGCTTAGGGGGACAGCCGAACACTGAAGCTTTCTTT
CASSLGGQPNTEAFF
>-|TRBV12-3/TRBV12-4|TRBJ1-2|-
TGTGCCAGCAGTTTCCCGCGGTACTATGGCTACACCTTC
CASSFPRYYGYTF
>-|TRBV28|TRBJ1-1|-
TGTGCCAGCAGTATGTGGTACAGGGTGAACACTGAAGCTTTCTTT
CASSMWYRVNTEAFF
>-|TRBV6-5|TRBJ2-7|-
TGTGCCAGCAGTCCGACAGTGGGTTACGAGCAGTACTTC
CASSPTVGYEQYF
>-|TRBV5-4|TRBJ2-1|-
TGTGCCAGCAGCTCCCGAAAAGGGGACTACAATGAGCAGTTCTTC
CASSSRKGDYNEQFF
>-|TRBV3-1/TRBV3-2|TRBJ2-3|TRBD2
TGTGCCAGCAGCCAAGGTATCCTAGGCGGGAGAGGAACAGATACGCAGTATTTT
CASSQGILGGRGTDTQYF
>-|TRBV3-1/TRBV3-2|TRBJ1-1|TRBD1
TGTGCCAGCAGCCGAAACAGGGGGTCTGTCACTGAAGCTTTCTTT
CASSRNRGSVTEAFF
>-|TRBV7-3|TRBJ1-1|-
TGTGCCAGCGGAGTGAAAAGAAACACTGAAGCTTTCTTT
CASGVKRNTEAFF
>-|TRBV10-3|TRBJ2-1|TRBD2
TGTGCCATCAGTGACAGCGGGAGAGGATACAATGAGCAGTTCTTC
CAISDSGRGYNEQFF
>-|TRBV7-9|TRBJ1-1|-
TGTGCCAGTAGCCGGTTAACCGGGATGAACACTGAAGCTTTCTTT
CASSRLTGMNTEAFF
>once|TRBV11-2|TRBJ2-3|-
TGTGCCAGCAGCTTAGCGGGAGCTTACACAGATACGCAGTATTTT
CASSLAGAYTDTQYF
>-|TRBV30|TRBJ1-6|TRBD1
TGTGCCTGGAGTGGGGACAGGGGGGATTCACCCCTCCACTTT
CAWSGDRGDSPLHF